The source of this TCR beta chain is a study of T cell repertoires in cytomegalovirus infection (dated by TCRdb to about 2019). Concerning the study at large: The HLA type of each donor mattered for the analysis, because public TCR beta signatures pointed to carriage of CMV infection along with the matching HLA type.

The instrument given in TCRdb is Illumina HiSeq 1500. The public reads were quality trimmed at Q25 with fastp and then assembled into clones with MiXCR by TCRdb, keeping productive beta chains. Merged by CDR3 protein, the rows form single entries marked with the most common genes and DNA. For this sample the table gives around 440,000 distinct CDR3 sequences, of which 10% to 12% were detected only once. The ten largest clones take up roughly 10% of the sample. This clonotype was counted many times. This receptor's antigen is unknown. Qualities for individual bases were not recorded, and no much larger clone is one base off. Points the paper makes about the study in general: The ex vivo response was dominated by HLA-C-restricted CMV-specific TCR beta clonotypes, and the single most frequent clonotype in two of eight donors was supplied by these HLA-C-restricted clonotypes. Carriers of CMV infection plus the relevant HLA type were discriminated by the cumulative frequency of public TCR beta family members in the study cohort and in an independent roughly 340-donor cohort.

Deletion took 2 bases off V and 10 bases off J, with a span of 9 bases between the germline ends. The CDR3 numbers 13 residues from cysteine through phenylalanine. The entry retains the CDR3 DNA only, 39 bases that are in frame from base 1. The sequence came from a human donor in good health (CMV status not recorded). Some clones in this sample may be carry-over from other donors' samples. The sample consisted of PBMCs. The rearrangement joined TRBV12-3 or TRBV12-4 to TRBJ1-6; a confident D gene designation cannot be given. The CDR3: CASSLSSESPLHF. The DNA is as follows: TGTGCCAGCAGTTTATCCTCAGAATCACCCCTCCACTTT.